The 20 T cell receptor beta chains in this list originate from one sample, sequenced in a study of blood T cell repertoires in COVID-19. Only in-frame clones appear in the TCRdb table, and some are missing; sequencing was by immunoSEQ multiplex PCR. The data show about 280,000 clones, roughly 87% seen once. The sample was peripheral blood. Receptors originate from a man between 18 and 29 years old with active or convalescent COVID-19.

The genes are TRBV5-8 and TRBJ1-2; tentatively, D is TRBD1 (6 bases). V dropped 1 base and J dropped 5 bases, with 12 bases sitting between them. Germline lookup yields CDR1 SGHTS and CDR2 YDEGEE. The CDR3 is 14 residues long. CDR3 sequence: CASSLLGRGYGYTF. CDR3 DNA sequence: TGTGCCAGCAGCTTGTTGGGCAGGGGTTATGGCTACACCTTC.

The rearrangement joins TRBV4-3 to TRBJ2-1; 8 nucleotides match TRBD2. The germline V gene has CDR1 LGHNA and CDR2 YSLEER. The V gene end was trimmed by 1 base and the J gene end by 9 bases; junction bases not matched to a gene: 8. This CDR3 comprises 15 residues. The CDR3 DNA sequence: TGCGCCAGCAGCCAAGCGGGGGGGCCGTTGACTGAGCAGTTCTTC. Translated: CASSQAGGPLTEQFF.

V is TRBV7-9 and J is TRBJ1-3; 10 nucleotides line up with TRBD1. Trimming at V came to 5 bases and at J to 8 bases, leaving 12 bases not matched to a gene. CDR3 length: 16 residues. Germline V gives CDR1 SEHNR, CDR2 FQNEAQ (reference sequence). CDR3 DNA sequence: TGTGCCAGCAGCGGCCCCGGACAGGGGGTGATCGACACCATATATTTT. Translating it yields CASSGPGQGVIDTIYF. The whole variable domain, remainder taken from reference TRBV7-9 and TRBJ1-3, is DTGVSQNPRHKITKRGQNVTFRCDPISEHNRLYWYRQTLGQGPEFLTYFQNEAQLEKSRLLSDRFSAERPKGSFSTLEIQRTEQGDSAMYLCASSGPGQGVIDTIYFGEGSWLTVV.

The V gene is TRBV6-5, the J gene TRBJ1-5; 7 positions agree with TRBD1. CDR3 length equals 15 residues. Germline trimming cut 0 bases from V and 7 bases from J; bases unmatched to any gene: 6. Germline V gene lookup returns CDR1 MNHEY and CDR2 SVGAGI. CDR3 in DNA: TGTGCCAGCAGTTACTCGCGTCAGGGGGTCCAGCCCCAGCATTTT. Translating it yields CASSYSRQGVQPQHF.

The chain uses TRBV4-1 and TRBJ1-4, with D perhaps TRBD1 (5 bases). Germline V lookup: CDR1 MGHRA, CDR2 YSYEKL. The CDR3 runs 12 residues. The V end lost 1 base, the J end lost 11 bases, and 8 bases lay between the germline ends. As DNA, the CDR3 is TGCGCCAGCAGCCAAGGCCAGGGTAAACTGTTTTTT. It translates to CASSQGQGKLFF.

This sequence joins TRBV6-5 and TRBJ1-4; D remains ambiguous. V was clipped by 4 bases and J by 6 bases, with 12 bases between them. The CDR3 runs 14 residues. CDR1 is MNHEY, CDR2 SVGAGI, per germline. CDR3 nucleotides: TGTGCCAGCAGTTTACTAGGAAACCATGAAAAACTGTTTTTT. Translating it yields CASSLLGNHEKLFF.

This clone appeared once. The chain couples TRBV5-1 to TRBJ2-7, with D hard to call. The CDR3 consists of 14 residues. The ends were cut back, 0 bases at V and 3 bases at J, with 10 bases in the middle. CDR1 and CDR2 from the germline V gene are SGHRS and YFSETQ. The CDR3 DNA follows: TGCGCCAGCAGCTTGGGGCGGCGGAACTACGAGCAGTACTTC. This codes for CASSLGRRNYEQYF. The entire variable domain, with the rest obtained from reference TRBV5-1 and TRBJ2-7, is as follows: KAGVTQTPRYLIKTRGQQVTLSCSPISGHRSVSWYQQTPGQGLQFLFEYFSETQRNKGNFPGRFSGRQFSNSRSEMNVSTLELGDSALYLCASSLGRRNYEQYFGPGTRLTVT.

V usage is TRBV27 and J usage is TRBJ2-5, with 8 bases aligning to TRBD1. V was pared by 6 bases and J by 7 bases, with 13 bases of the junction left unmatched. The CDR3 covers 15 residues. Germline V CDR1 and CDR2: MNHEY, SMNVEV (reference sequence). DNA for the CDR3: TGTGCCAGCAGCCCGGACAGGGCACTTAGGGCGACCCAGTACTTC. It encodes CASSPDRALRATQYF.

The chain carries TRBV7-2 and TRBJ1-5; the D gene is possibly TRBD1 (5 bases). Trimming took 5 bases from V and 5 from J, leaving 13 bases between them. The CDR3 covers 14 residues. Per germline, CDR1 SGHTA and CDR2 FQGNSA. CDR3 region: CASSTPGGYQPQHF. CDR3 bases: TGTGCCAGCAGCACCCCCGGGGGTTATCAGCCCCAGCATTTT.

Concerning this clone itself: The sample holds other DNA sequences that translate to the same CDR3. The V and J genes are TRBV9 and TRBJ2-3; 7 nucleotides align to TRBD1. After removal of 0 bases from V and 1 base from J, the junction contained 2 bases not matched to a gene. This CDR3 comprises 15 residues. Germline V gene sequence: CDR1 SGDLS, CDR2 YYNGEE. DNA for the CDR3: TGTGCCAGCAGCGTAGCAGGGACAGGCACAGATACGCAGTATTTT. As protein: CASSVAGTGTDTQYF. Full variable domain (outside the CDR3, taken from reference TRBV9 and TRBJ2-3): DSGVTQTPKHLITATGQRVTLRCSPRSGDLSVYWYQQSLDQGLQFLIQYYNGEERAKGNILERFSAQQFPDLHSELNLSSLELGDSALYFCASSVAGTGTDTQYFGPGTRLTVL.

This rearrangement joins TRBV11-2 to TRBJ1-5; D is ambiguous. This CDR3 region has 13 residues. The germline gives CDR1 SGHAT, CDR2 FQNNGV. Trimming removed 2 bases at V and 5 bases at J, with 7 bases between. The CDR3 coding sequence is TGTGCCAGCAGCTTAAATCGCGATCAGCCCCAGCATTTT. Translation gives CASSLNRDQPQHF.

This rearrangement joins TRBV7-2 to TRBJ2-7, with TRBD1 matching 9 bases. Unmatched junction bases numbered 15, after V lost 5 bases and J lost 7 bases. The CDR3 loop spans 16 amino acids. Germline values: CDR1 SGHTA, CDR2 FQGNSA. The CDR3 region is CASSPGWDRVTFEQYF. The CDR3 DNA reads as TGTGCCAGCAGCCCCGGATGGGACAGGGTAACCTTTGAGCAGTACTTC.

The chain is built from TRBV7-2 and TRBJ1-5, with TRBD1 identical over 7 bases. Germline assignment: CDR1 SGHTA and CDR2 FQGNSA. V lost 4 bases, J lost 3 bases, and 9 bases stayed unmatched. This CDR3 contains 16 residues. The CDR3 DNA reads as TGTGCCAGCAGCTCGAAAGGGGGCCCGACCAATCAGCCCCAGCATTTT. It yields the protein CASSSKGGPTNQPQHF.

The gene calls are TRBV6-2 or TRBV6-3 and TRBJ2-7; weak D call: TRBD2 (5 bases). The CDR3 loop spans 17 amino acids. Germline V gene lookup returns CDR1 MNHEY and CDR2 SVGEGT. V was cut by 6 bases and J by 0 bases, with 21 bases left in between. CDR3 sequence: CASSHPVGAVSSYEQYF. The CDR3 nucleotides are TGTGCCAGCAGCCATCCGGTTGGAGCGGTGAGCTCCTACGAGCAGTACTTC.

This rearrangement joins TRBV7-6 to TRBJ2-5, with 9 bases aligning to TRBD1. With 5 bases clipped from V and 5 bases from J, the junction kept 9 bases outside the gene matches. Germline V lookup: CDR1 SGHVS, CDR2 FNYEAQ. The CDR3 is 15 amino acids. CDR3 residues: CASSALTGTGETQYF. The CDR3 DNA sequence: TGTGCCAGCAGCGCACTCACCGGGACAGGGGAGACCCAGTACTTC.

The CDR3 sequence is CASSTRTGTDTQYF. The CDR3 region has the DNA TGTGCCAGCTCAACTCGGACAGGGACAGATACGCAGTATTTT. J is TRBJ2-3 and V is TRBV18; 8 bases agree with TRBD1. This CDR3 region has 14 residues. V was pared by 5 bases and J by 3 bases, with 4 bases of the junction left unmatched. Germline loops: CDR1 KGHSH, CDR2 LQKENI.

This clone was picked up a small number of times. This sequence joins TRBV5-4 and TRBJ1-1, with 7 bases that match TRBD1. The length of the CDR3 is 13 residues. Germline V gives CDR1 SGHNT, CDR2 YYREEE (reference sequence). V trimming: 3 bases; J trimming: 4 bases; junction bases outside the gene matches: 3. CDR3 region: CASSSTGLTEAFF. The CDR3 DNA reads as TGTGCCAGCAGCTCGACAGGGCTCACTGAAGCTTTCTTT.

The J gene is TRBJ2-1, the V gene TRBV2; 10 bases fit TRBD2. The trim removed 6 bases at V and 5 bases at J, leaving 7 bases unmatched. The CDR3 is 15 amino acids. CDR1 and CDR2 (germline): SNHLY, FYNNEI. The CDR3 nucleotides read TGTGCCAGCAGGGTTAGCGGGGGGCCTAACAATGAGCAGTTCTTC. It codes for CASRVSGGPNNEQFF.

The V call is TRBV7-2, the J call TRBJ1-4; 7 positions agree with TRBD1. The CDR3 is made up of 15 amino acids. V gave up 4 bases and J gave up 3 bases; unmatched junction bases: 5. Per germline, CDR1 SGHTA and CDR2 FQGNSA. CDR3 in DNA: TGTGCCAGCAGCTCAACAGGGGTGGCTAATGAAAAACTGTTTTTT. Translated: CASSSTGVANEKLFF.

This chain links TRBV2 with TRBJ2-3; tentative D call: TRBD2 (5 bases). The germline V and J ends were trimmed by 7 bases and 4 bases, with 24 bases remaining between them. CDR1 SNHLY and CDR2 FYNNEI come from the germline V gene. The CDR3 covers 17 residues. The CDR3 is CASTPLGGSYHADTQYF. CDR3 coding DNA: TGTGCCAGCACCCCCCTAGGCGGGTCCTACCACGCAGATACGCAGTATTTT.